This entry lists 28 T cell receptor beta chains sequenced from one sample in a study of blood T cell repertoires in COVID-19. The method was immunoSEQ multiplex PCR; TCRdb's version includes in-frame clones alone and lacks a portion of them. The sample records roughly 150,000 clones, 89% being singletons. Sequenced input: peripheral blood. These receptors were taken from a man aged 55 to 69 with acute or convalescent COVID-19.

The chain joins TRBV5-5 to TRBJ1-4; no definite D call. V shed 3 bases and J shed 4 bases, with 13 bases lying between them. The CDR3 sequence is 15 residues long. Germline loops: CDR1 SGHKS, CDR2 YYEKEE (reference sequence). CDR3 sequence (DNA): TGTGCCAGCAGCTCCGGGTCGGCTGTTAATGAAAAACTGTTTTTT. It encodes CASSSGSAVNEKLFF.

The chain couples TRBV4-1 to TRBJ1-4; no clear D. The germline V and J ends were trimmed by 5 bases and 8 bases, with 3 bases remaining between them. Germline V CDR1 and CDR2: MGHRA, YSYEKL. The CDR3 loop spans 10 amino acids. DNA of the CDR3: TGCGCCAGCAGCGGCGAAAAACTGTTTTTT. Its translation: CASSGEKLFF.

This chain joins TRBV4-2 and TRBJ1-1; 8 nucleotides line up with TRBD1. CDR1 and CDR2 from the germline V gene are LGHNA and YNFKEQ. Losses at the gene ends were 4 bases for V and 6 bases for J; bases not matched to a gene: 22. The CDR3 consists of 19 residues. The CDR3 bases are TGTGCCAGCAGCCTACCACAGTCCCGGGACAGGTATATAGGAGCTGAAGCTTTCTTT. It yields the protein CASSLPQSRDRYIGAEAFF.

This chain connects TRBV7-9 to TRBJ2-7; the match to TRBD2 covers 12 bases. Germline values: CDR1 SEHNR, CDR2 FQNEAQ (reference sequence). V lost 2 bases to trimming and J lost 8 bases; unmatched junction nucleotides: 10. This CDR3 has 16 amino acids. CDR3 region: CASSLSRTSGEGQQYF. In nucleotides, the CDR3 is TGTGCCAGCAGCTTATCTCGGACTAGCGGGGAAGGTCAGCAGTACTTC.

J is TRBJ2-7 and V is TRBV27; D not certain. The CDR3 extends over 13 amino acids. The germline V gene has CDR1 MNHEY and CDR2 SMNVEV (reference sequence). The V gene lost 2 bases and the J gene lost 0 bases, with 5 bases spanning the gap. CDR3 loop: CASSLPGSYEQYF. The CDR3 DNA sequence: TGTGCCAGCAGTTTACCCGGCTCCTACGAGCAGTACTTC.

This clone has just one count. J is TRBJ1-2 and V is TRBV10-1, with 10 bases identical to TRBD1. Germline-derived CDR1 and CDR2 are WNHNN and SYGVQD (reference sequence). This CDR3 has 13 residues. The junction had 6 bases not matched to a gene; V was cut back by 7 bases and J by 7 bases. CDR3 sequence: CASIPGQGCGYTF. In nucleotides, the CDR3 is TGCGCCAGCATCCCGGGACAGGGGTGTGGCTACACCTTC.

The V and J genes are TRBV19 and TRBJ1-1, with TRBD1 identical over 7 bases. The CDR3 loop spans 15 amino acids. Germline trimming cut 0 bases from V and 7 bases from J; bases unmatched to any gene: 8. The germline CDR1 and CDR2 sequences are LNHDA and SQIVND (reference sequence). CDR3 amino acids: CASSIEGGQSNEAFF. The CDR3 DNA follows: TGTGCCAGTAGTATAGAGGGGGGACAGAGCAATGAAGCTTTCTTT.

The rearrangement links TRBV5-1 to TRBJ2-3; D perhaps matches TRBD2 (6 bases). The length of the CDR3 is 15 residues. V was pared by 4 bases and J by 6 bases, with 18 bases between. CDR1 and CDR2 from the germline V gene are SGHRS and YFSETQ. CDR3 coding DNA: TGCGCCAGCAGCCCCTCTTCCGTTCGGGGGGATACGCAGTATTTT. Its translation: CASSPSSVRGDTQYF.

The V and J genes are TRBV7-8 and TRBJ1-6, with 8 bases identical to TRBD1. With V trimmed by 4 bases and J by 5 bases, 10 bases remained unmatched. The CDR3 has 17 amino acids. Germline loops: CDR1 SGHVS, CDR2 FQNEAQ. Written as DNA, the CDR3 is TGTGCCAGCAGCTCTCGACCTGACAGGGGCCATAATTCACCCCTCCACTTT. It is translated as CASSSRPDRGHNSPLHF.

This chain links TRBV30 with TRBJ2-1, with 8 bases lining up with TRBD2. The CDR3 runs 15 residues. V gave up 0 bases and J gave up 6 bases; unmatched junction bases: 7. Germline-derived CDR1 and CDR2 are GTSNPN and SVGIG (reference sequence). The CDR3 loop is CAWSVARSGGNEQFF. As DNA, the CDR3 is TGTGCCTGGAGTGTAGCAAGGAGCGGGGGCAATGAGCAGTTCTTC.

V and J are TRBV19 and TRBJ2-5, with TRBD1 matching over 12 bases. V gave up 5 bases and J gave up 9 bases; unmatched junction bases: 10. The CDR3 covers 15 residues. Germline CDR1 is LNHDA and CDR2 is SQIVND (reference sequence). CDR3 sequence reads: CASSLGQGAIRAQYF. In nucleotides, the CDR3 is TGTGCCAGTAGTTTGGGACAGGGGGCGATAAGGGCCCAGTACTTC.

The genes are TRBV10-3 and TRBJ1-2, with 11 nucleotides matching TRBD1. Trimming took 6 bases from V and 3 from J; bases not matched to a gene: 0. Germline V gene lookup returns CDR1 ENHRY and CDR2 SYGVKD. The length of the CDR3 is 13 residues. CDR3 loop: CAIRGQGDYGYTF. The CDR3 coding sequence is TGTGCCATCAGGGGACAGGGGGACTATGGCTACACCTTC.

This chain joins TRBV19 and TRBJ1-6; D gene uncertain. Trimming left V 3 bases short and J 8 bases short, with 11 bases between. This CDR3 contains 14 residues. Germline lookup yields CDR1 LNHDA and CDR2 SQIVND (reference sequence). CDR3 bases: TGTGCCAGTAGTATCTTGCTTACGGATTCACCCCTCCACTTT. As protein: CASSILLTDSPLHF.

Of note for this clone: The same CDR3 can be traced to other DNA sequences in this sample. This chain links TRBV7-2 with TRBJ1-1, with D possibly TRBD1 on 5 matching bases. V dropped 1 base and J dropped 2 bases, with 8 bases sitting between them. Germline-derived CDR1 and CDR2 are SGHTA and FQGNSA. The CDR3 has 14 residues. The CDR3 coding sequence is TGTGCCAGCAGCTTAGGCCAGGGTAACACTGAAGCTTTCTTT. Its protein is CASSLGQGNTEAFF.

The chain links TRBV25-1 to TRBJ2-3, with TRBD2 matching 10 bases. Germline V gene data show CDR1 as MGHDK and CDR2 as SYGVNS. Trimming removed 7 bases from V and 0 bases from J; junction bases left unmatched: 4. The CDR3 contains 15 residues. CDR3 sequence: CASTLAGVSTDTQYF. DNA of the CDR3: TGTGCCAGCACGCTAGCGGGGGTCAGCACAGATACGCAGTATTTT.

The genes are TRBV27 and TRBJ1-1; tentative D call: TRBD1 (6 bases). Germline loops: CDR1 MNHEY, CDR2 SMNVEV (reference sequence). The CDR3 spans 13 residues. V was shortened by 8 bases and J by 4 bases, with 14 bases between the two germline ends. CDR3 sequence (DNA): TGTGCCAGCTCCAACGGACAGTTCACTGAAGCTTTCTTT. Translating gives CASSNGQFTEAFF.

This sequence joins TRBV6-5 and TRBJ1-2; TRBD1 matches 11 bases. Looked up from germline, CDR1 is MNHEY and CDR2 is SVGAGI. There are 13 residues in the CDR3. V shed 4 bases and J 5 bases; nucleotides not matched to a gene: 0. In DNA, the CDR3 is TGTGCCAGCAGTTGGGACAGGGGGTATGGCTACACCTTC. This sequence encodes CASSWDRGYGYTF.

The chain has TRBV27 and TRBJ1-2; TRBD1 aligns across 7 bases. V dropped 5 bases and J dropped 5; count of bases not matched to a gene: 11. There are 15 residues in the CDR3. Germline CDR1 MNHEY, CDR2 SMNVEV (reference sequence). CDR3 coding DNA: TGTGCCAGCAGTCCAACCGGGACAGTAATATATGGCTACACCTTC. Translation: CASSPTGTVIYGYTF.

The table lists this clone with a count of one. CDR3 DNA sequence: TGTGCCTGGAGTTTTGCGTACTACGAGCAGTACTTC. Amino acid sequence: CAWSFAYYEQYF. The chain is built from TRBV30 and TRBJ2-7; D unresolved. The CDR3 has 12 residues. Trimming removed 2 bases at V and 3 bases at J, with 8 bases between. The germline gives CDR1 GTSNPN, CDR2 SVGIG (reference sequence).

This clone was picked up a small number of times. The chain combines TRBV5-6 with TRBJ1-1, with 7 bases matching TRBD1. The CDR3 is 17 amino acids. Germline V gene sequence: CDR1 SGHDT, CDR2 YYEEEE. Germline trimming cut 2 bases from V and 11 bases from J; bases unmatched to any gene: 21. The chain's CDR3 is CASSFMSDRRFLGGAFF. For the CDR3, the DNA is TGTGCCAGCAGCTTTATGTCGGACAGGCGGTTCTTAGGCGGGGCTTTCTTT.

This chain uses TRBV5-1 with TRBJ1-1; 9 nucleotides match TRBD1. Per the germline V gene, CDR1 is SGHRS and CDR2 is YFSETQ. The CDR3 runs to 15 residues. Trimming took 0 bases from V and 4 from J; bases not matched to a gene: 4. CDR3 in DNA: TGCGCCAGCAGCTTGGACGTGACAGGGGGCACTGAAGCTTTCTTT. As protein: CASSLDVTGGTEAFF.

The chain joins TRBV4-1 to TRBJ1-4, with D hard to call. Germline CDR1 is MGHRA and CDR2 is YSYEKL. The germline V and J ends were trimmed by 1 base and 5 bases, with 11 bases remaining between them. The CDR3 totals 15 residues. The CDR3 here is CASSQGGRRNEKLFF. CDR3 DNA: TGCGCCAGCAGCCAAGGAGGGCGGAGGAATGAAAAACTGTTTTTT.

The J gene is TRBJ1-2, the V gene TRBV12-3 or TRBV12-4; D might be TRBD1 (5 bases). V lost 5 bases, J lost 8 bases, and 12 bases lay in between. This CDR3 is built from 12 residues. The CDR3 loop reads CASSPTEIGYTF. In nucleotides, the CDR3 is TGTGCCAGCAGTCCGACAGAAATCGGCTACACCTTC.

The chain recombines TRBV4-3 with TRBJ2-2, with a weak D call TRBD2 (5 bases). The CDR3 is 14 amino acids. The V end lost 4 bases, the J end lost 7 bases, and 13 bases lay between the germline ends. CDR1 and CDR2 from the germline V gene are LGHNA and YSLEER. CDR3 sequence (DNA): TGCGCCAGCAGCCGAAGGAGAGGAGGCGGGGAGCTGTTTTTT. This codes for CASSRRRGGGELFF.

The chain uses TRBV5-5 and TRBJ1-6, with 10 bases that match TRBD1. The germline V gene has CDR1 SGHKS and CDR2 YYEKEE (reference sequence). J gave up 8 bases and V 6 bases, and 8 bases lay outside the gene matches. The CDR3 sequence is 15 residues long. This CDR3 is CASNPTGGAYSPLHF. CDR3 nucleotides: TGTGCCAGCAACCCGACAGGGGGCGCGTATTCACCCCTCCACTTT.

V and J are TRBV11-2 and TRBJ1-6; possible D gene TRBD1, 5 bases. Deletions cut 6 bases from V and 18 bases from J, with 21 bases between. The CDR3 extends over 13 amino acids. The germline CDR1 and CDR2 sequences are SGHAT and FQNNGV. The CDR3 DNA reads as TGTGCCAGCAGGCCTATCGCACAGGTCACTCCCCACTTT. It yields the protein CASRPIAQVTPHF.

V is TRBV2 and J is TRBJ1-1; 9 bases agree with TRBD1. The J segment lost 10 bases and the V segment lost 8 bases, leaving 2 bases of the junction unmatched. The CDR3 extends over 10 amino acids. The germline V gene has CDR1 SNHLY and CDR2 FYNNEI. Written as DNA, the CDR3 is TGTGCCAGCTACAGGGGGCCAGCTTTCTTT. Its translation: CASYRGPAFF.

This rearrangement joins TRBV18 to TRBJ1-1, with D perhaps TRBD1 (6 bases). This CDR3 has 13 amino acids. V gave up 2 bases and J gave up 11 bases, with 15 bases separating them. Per germline, CDR1 KGHSH and CDR2 LQKENI. CDR3 sequence: CASSPGNRVVAFF. The CDR3 DNA sequence: TGTGCCAGCTCACCAGGAAACAGGGTTGTCGCTTTCTTT.